The sample holds one count of the clone carrying this T cell receptor (beta chain). Trimming took 2 bases from V and 3 from J; bases not matched to a gene: 16. The CDR3 has 18 residues. CDR1 is SGHNT, CDR2 YYREEE, per germline (reference sequence). This entry comes from a study of cytomegalovirus exposure and HLA in healthy donors. Use of 60 Vbeta and 13 Jbeta primers characterized the PCR. Only in-frame clones appear in the TCRdb table, and some are missing; sequencing was by immunoSEQ multiplex PCR. The table shows about 98,000 clones, with 60% to 80% occurring only once. The specimen sequenced was PBMCs. The chain couples TRBV5-4 to TRBJ2-7; TRBD2 matches 8 bases. The clonotype comes from a female donor in good health and CMV-seronegative. Here the CDR3 reads CASSFFGPGAGEIYEQYF. The CDR3 DNA follows: TGTGCCAGCAGCTTCTTTGGCCCTGGAGCGGGGGAGATCTACGAGCAGTACTTC.